The 32 T cell receptor beta chains presented below share a single source sample, sequenced in a study of Tregs in tolerant kidney transplant recipients. Mixed chimerism was transient after nonmyeloablative marrow transplants from related graft donors. Sequencing was performed with immunoSEQ multiplex PCR; in TCRdb, only in-frame clones are kept and a portion is missing. The specimen's table records about 23,000 clones. The sample in question was CD4+ T cells from blood (PBMCs), obtained 6 months after the transplant. All receptors derive from a human patient who received a combined kidney and bone marrow transplant. Some T cells may be transferred from the graft donor.

Of note for this clone: The read halts 3 residues ahead of the CDR3 end, with the missing end drawn from the germline J gene. The rearrangement links TRBV10-2 to TRBJ2-3; a weak D match, TRBD2 (5 bases). Between the trimmed V and J ends, which lost 7 bases and 7 bases, there was a span of 15 bases. This CDR3 is 13 amino acids long. The germline V gene encodes CDR1 WSHSY and CDR2 SAAADI. Incomplete CDR3 DNA: TGCGCCAGCACCCTAGCTGGCGAAAATACG. Amino acids: CASTLAGENT. The complete CDR3 protein is CASTLAGENTQYF.

As concerns this clone: The read halts 3 residues ahead of the CDR3 end, with the missing end drawn from the germline J gene. The chain uses TRBV14 and TRBJ2-7; 9 nucleotides agree with TRBD2. Losses at the gene ends were 1 base for V and 0 bases for J; bases not matched to a gene: 1. Germline-derived CDR1 and CDR2 are SGHDN and FVKESK. The CDR3 has 15 amino acids. CDR3 bases read: TGTGCCAGCAGCCAAGGGCGGGGGGGCTCCTACGAG. Protein: CASSQGRGGSYE. The CDR3 in its entirety is CASSQGRGGSYEQYF.

Points on this clone: The CDR3 end lies 3 residues beyond the end of the read and is filled in from the germline J gene. The chain joins TRBV10-1 to TRBJ2-7, with TRBD1 identical over 10 bases. Germline V CDR1 and CDR2: WNHNN, SYGVQD (reference sequence). V shed 11 bases and J 4 bases; nucleotides not matched to a gene: 11. The CDR3 extends over 14 amino acids. This chain's CDR3 is CARRDRGLIYEQYF. The CDR3 bases that were read are TGCGCCCGCCGGGACAGGGGACTTATTTACGAG.

For this clone: The CDR3 extends 3 residues past the end of the read, so its final part is completed from the germline J gene. The chain links TRBV7-9 to TRBJ2-5; a possible D gene is TRBD2 (6 bases). From germline, CDR1 is SEHNR and CDR2 FQNEAQ (reference sequence). The CDR3 has 12 amino acids. Trimming took off 4 bases at V and 5 bases at J, with 8 bases between the two ends. The sequenced CDR3 bases are TGTGCCAGCAGCTCTGGAGGGGAGACC. As protein: CASSSGGET. The full CDR3 protein is CASSSGGETQYF.

As regards this clone: Read sequence stops 3 residues before the CDR3 end, and the germline J gene provides the missing end. This chain uses TRBV11-2 with TRBJ1-2, with D possibly TRBD1 on 6 matching bases. The CDR3 is made up of 14 amino acids. Germline V gene data show CDR1 as SGHAT and CDR2 as FQNNGV. CDR3 in amino acids: CASSLSPGVEGYTF. The DNA read from the CDR3 is TGTGCCAGCAGCTTATCCCCAGGGGTCGAGGGC.

Of note for this clone: The read terminates 3 residues ahead of where the CDR3 ends, so the germline J gene completes it. The chain carries TRBV5-1 and TRBJ1-1, with 9 positions matching TRBD1. Per germline, CDR1 SGHRS and CDR2 YFSETQ. CDR3 length: 17 residues. The V gene end was trimmed by 4 bases and the J gene end by 5 bases; junction bases not matched to a gene: 15. CDR3 amino acids: CASSPGTGRLQMTEAFF. The covered CDR3 bases are TGCGCCAGCAGCCCCGGGACAGGGCGACTTCAGATGACTGAA.

On this clone: The read falls 3 residues short of the CDR3 end, and the missing part is taken from the germline J gene. The V call is TRBV5-1, the J call TRBJ2-1, with a tentative D call TRBD2 (6 bases). Germline CDR1 SGHRS, CDR2 YFSETQ. V lost 4 bases, J lost 7 bases, and 12 bases lay in between. The CDR3 spans 13 residues. CDR3 in amino acids: CASSPGGGNEQFF. The sequenced CDR3 bases are TGCGCCAGCAGCCCCGGAGGAGGGAATGAG.

With respect to this clone: The missing CDR3 end, 3 residues past where the read stops, is filled in from the germline J gene. This chain joins TRBV7-9 and TRBJ1-6; no firm D call. This CDR3 has 15 amino acids. V shed 7 bases and J shed 6 bases, with 16 bases lying between them. Germline lookup yields CDR1 SEHNR and CDR2 FQNEAQ (reference sequence). CDR3 sequence reads: CASTSPRVGNSPLHF. The sequenced CDR3 bases are TGTGCCAGCACCTCCCCCCGGGTTGGTAATTCACCC.

A word on this clone: The read gets to within 3 residues of the CDR3 end, and the germline J gene fills in the rest. This sequence joins TRBV5-1 and TRBJ2-7; 11 nucleotides match TRBD1. V lost 4 bases to trimming and J lost 6 bases; unmatched junction nucleotides: 6. The germline V gene has CDR1 SGHRS and CDR2 YFSETQ. The CDR3 is 14 residues long. The CDR3 here is CASSTPGTGGEQYF. Incomplete CDR3 DNA: TGCGCCAGCAGCACACCCGGGACAGGGGGCGAG. The full variable domain, with the rest looked up from reference TRBV5-1 and TRBJ2-7, is KAGVTQTPRYLIKTRGQQVTLSCSPISGHRSVSWYQQTPGQGLQFLFEYFSETQRNKGNFPGRFSGRQFSNSRSEMNVSTLELGDSALYLCASSTPGTGGEQYFGPGTRLTVT.

Remarks on this clone: The sequenced fragment ends 3 residues before the CDR3 boundary, so the rest is inferred from the germline J gene. This sequence joins TRBV7-6 and TRBJ2-2; 8 bases line up with TRBD1. V shed 5 bases and J 4 bases; nucleotides not matched to a gene: 6. Germline assignment: CDR1 SGHVS and CDR2 FNYEAQ. There are 15 residues in the CDR3. The covered CDR3 bases are TGTGCCAGCAGCCCAGGACAGGGTGGCACCGGGGAG. The encoded protein is CASSPGQGGTGE. The complete CDR3 protein is CASSPGQGGTGELFF.

On this clone itself: The read ends 3 residues early relative to the CDR3; the germline J gene fills the gap. The chain links TRBV11-2 to TRBJ2-7, with D perhaps TRBD1 (5 bases). V shed 4 bases and J shed 6 bases, with 10 bases lying between them. Germline V gives CDR1 SGHAT, CDR2 FQNNGV. The CDR3 consists of 12 residues. The CDR3 is CASSSREAEQYF. The DNA read from the CDR3 is TGTGCCAGCAGCTCCAGGGAAGCCGAG.

Note on this clone: The CDR3 is cut off 3 residues early in the read; its end comes from the germline J gene. The genes are TRBV5-1 and TRBJ1-3; D possibly corresponds to TRBD1 (6 bases). CDR3 length equals 18 residues. Trimming left V 3 bases short and J 0 bases short, with 19 bases between. Germline V gene data show CDR1 as SGHRS and CDR2 as YFSETQ. CDR3 DNA, as far as it was read: TGCGCCAGCAGCTCCCGGGCAGGGGCCCTCTTCTCTGGAAACACC. It translates to CASSSRAGALFSGNT. The entire CDR3 sequence reads CASSSRAGALFSGNTIYF.

To note about this clone: The read terminates 3 residues before the CDR3 end, so the remaining end is supplied by the germline J gene. V and J are TRBV5-1 and TRBJ1-6; 8 nucleotides match TRBD1. CDR3 length: 15 amino acids. V lost 0 bases to trimming and J lost 7 bases; unmatched junction nucleotides: 3. Germline V gene lookup returns CDR1 SGHRS and CDR2 YFSETQ. The CDR3 region is CASSLDGQGNSPLHF. The part of the CDR3 DNA that was read is TGCGCCAGCAGCTTGGATGGACAGGGAAATTCACCC. Complete variable domain (other parts from reference TRBV5-1 and TRBJ1-6): KAGVTQTPRYLIKTRGQQVTLSCSPISGHRSVSWYQQTPGQGLQFLFEYFSETQRNKGNFPGRFSGRQFSNSRSEMNVSTLELGDSALYLCASSLDGQGNSPLHFGNGTRLTVT.

Comment on this clone: The CDR3 end lies 3 residues beyond the end of the read and is filled in from the germline J gene. J is TRBJ2-2 and V is TRBV11-3; D is undetermined. Trimming stripped 2 bases from V and 1 base from J, with 5 bases between. The CDR3 extends over 14 amino acids. Germline lookup yields CDR1 SGHNT and CDR2 YENEEA. CDR3 bases read: TGTGCCAGCAGCTTAAACGGGAACACCGGGGAG. Its translation: CASSLNGNTGE. The entire CDR3 reads CASSLNGNTGELFF.

A remark on this clone: The read halts 3 residues ahead of the CDR3 end, with the missing end drawn from the germline J gene. The rearrangement links TRBV7-9 to TRBJ1-5; tentative D call: TRBD1 (6 bases). Trimming pared 0 bases from V and 7 bases from J, leaving 13 bases between. CDR1 is SEHNR, CDR2 FQNEAQ, per germline (reference sequence). The CDR3 is made up of 15 amino acids. CDR3 DNA, as far as it was read: TGTGCCAGCAGCTTAGCGGGGGCGGGGGTACAGCCC. Its translation is CASSLAGAGVQP. The full CDR3 protein is CASSLAGAGVQPQHF.

Points on this clone: The CDR3 end is not reached by the read, which stops 3 residues before it; the germline J gene fills it in. The gene calls are TRBV19 and TRBJ1-2, with TRBD1 matching over 9 bases. This CDR3 comprises 13 residues. Germline CDR1 and CDR2: LNHDA and SQIVND (reference sequence). Trimming cost V 7 bases and J 3 bases; bases outside gene matches: 3. The CDR3 is CASIRTGDYGYTF. The covered CDR3 bases are TGTGCCAGTATCCGGACAGGGGACTATGGC.

About this clone: The read halts 3 residues ahead of the CDR3 end, with the missing end drawn from the germline J gene. V usage is TRBV5-6 and J usage is TRBJ2-3, with 9 bases lining up with TRBD2. This CDR3 spans 15 amino acids. Germline CDR1 is SGHDT and CDR2 is YYEEEE. V lost 1 base and J lost 6; bases outside the gene matches: 6. The covered CDR3 bases are TGTGCCAGCAGCTTGAGCGGGAGGATTAGTGATACG. Amino acid sequence: CASSLSGRISDT. The complete CDR3 sequence is CASSLSGRISDTQYF.

The chain's CDR3 is CAIRASGTGDSGANVLTF. The sequenced CDR3 bases are TGTGCCATCAGAGCATCCGGGACAGGGGACTCTGGGGCCAACGTC. V gene TRBV10-3 combines with J gene TRBJ2-6; 10 nucleotides match TRBD1. The CDR3 is cut off 3 residues early in the read; its end comes from the germline J gene. This CDR3 is built from 18 residues. Trimming took 6 bases from V and 0 from J; bases not matched to a gene: 8. CDR1 and CDR2 from the germline V gene are ENHRY and SYGVKD.

To note about this clone: The read halts 3 residues ahead of the CDR3 end, with the missing end drawn from the germline J gene. The V gene is TRBV18, the J gene TRBJ2-1, with D maybe TRBD1 (6 bases). There are 12 residues in the CDR3. Germline loops: CDR1 KGHSH, CDR2 LQKENI. Trimming took 10 bases from V and 8 from J, leaving 15 bases between them. The CDR3 reads CATGRGRDEQFF. Partial CDR3 DNA: TGTGCCACAGGCAGGGGCAGGGATGAG. Looking up the rest from reference TRBV18 and TRBJ2-1 gives the full variable domain: NAGVMQNPRHLVRRRGQEARLRCSPMKGHSHVYWYRQLPEEGLKFMVYLQKENIIDESGMPKERFSAEFPKEGPSILRIQQVVRGDSAAYFCATGRGRDEQFFGPGTRLTVL.

As for this clone: The read gets to within 3 residues of the CDR3 end, and the germline J gene fills in the rest. V and J are TRBV7-9 and TRBJ2-7; D may be TRBD1 (6 bases). CDR3 size: 13 residues. V dropped 6 bases and J dropped 2 bases, with 11 bases sitting between them. Germline lookup yields CDR1 SEHNR and CDR2 FQNEAQ (reference sequence). The sequenced CDR3 bases are TGTGCCAGCAGGGGGGCAGGAACCTACGAG. It encodes CASRGAGTYE. From start to end, the CDR3 is CASRGAGTYEQYF.

This clone counts as medium-sized (0.01 to 0.1%) by frequency. The read ends 3 residues early relative to the CDR3; the germline J gene fills the gap. J is TRBJ1-1 and V is TRBV5-1; the D is unclear. V was clipped by 6 bases and J by 1 base, with 10 bases between them. Germline V CDR1 and CDR2: SGHRS, YFSETQ. The CDR3 has 13 amino acids. Incomplete CDR3 DNA: TGCGCCAGCAAACTTCTAGCGAACACTGAA. It yields the protein CASKLLANTE. The whole CDR3 sequence reads CASKLLANTEAFF.

A note on this clone: With the read ending 3 residues before the CDR3 end, the germline J gene is used to fill in that end. V usage is TRBV19 and J usage is TRBJ2-7, with a tentative D call TRBD1 (6 bases). CDR3 length: 14 residues. The V gene's germline CDR1 is LNHDA and CDR2 SQIVND (reference sequence). The V end lost 5 bases, the J end lost 3 bases, and 14 bases lay between the germline ends. CDR3 protein: CASSSSGTSYEQYF. The part of the CDR3 DNA that was read is TGTGCCAGTAGTTCCTCCGGGACAAGCTACGAG. Based on the CDR3 plus reference TRBV19 and TRBJ2-7, the full variable domain is DGGITQSPKYLFRKEGQNVTLSCEQNLNHDAMYWYRQDPGQGLRLIYYSQIVNDFQKGDIAEGYSVSREKKESFPLTVTSAQKNPTAFYLCASSSSGTSYEQYFGPGTRLTVT.

About this clone: The CDR3 extends 3 residues past the end of the read, so its final part is completed from the germline J gene. V and J are TRBV20-1 and TRBJ1-5; D unresolved. V lost 1 base and J 4 bases, leaving 5 bases between the germline ends. The CDR3 length is 12 residues. Germline CDR1 reads DFQATT; CDR2 reads SNEGSKA (reference sequence). The CDR3: CSARVVNQPQHF. CDR3 DNA, as far as it was read: TGCAGTGCTAGAGTAGTGAATCAGCCC.

CDR3: CSARLTATYEQYF. Incomplete CDR3 DNA: TGCAGTGCTAGATTGACAGCCACCTACGAG. The rearrangement uses TRBV20-1 and TRBJ2-7; TRBD1 is a possible D gene (5 bases). The CDR3 goes on 3 residues after the read ends, and that part is filled in from the germline J gene. The CDR3 spans 13 residues. Germline CDR1 and CDR2: DFQATT and SNEGSKA (reference sequence). Trimming shortened V by 2 bases and J by 2 bases, and 10 bases separated the two germline ends.

Remarks on this clone: The DNA ends 3 residues before the CDR3 does, and the rest of the CDR3 is filled in from the germline J gene. The gene calls are TRBV18 and TRBJ1-6; D is uncertain. V lost 1 base and J 7 bases, leaving 11 bases between the germline ends. This CDR3 has 15 amino acids. From germline, CDR1 is KGHSH and CDR2 LQKENI. CDR3: CASSPLRQENSPLHF. The DNA read from the CDR3 is TGTGCCAGCTCACCACTTCGCCAGGAAAATTCACCC.

The sequenced part of the CDR3 DNA is TGTGCCAGCAGTGATCTCAGGATCACAGATACG. This translates into CASSDLRITDT. The full CDR3 reads CASSDLRITDTQYF. V is TRBV2 and J is TRBJ2-3, with unresolved D. The missing CDR3 end, 3 residues past where the read stops, is filled in from the germline J gene. Germline CDR1 SNHLY, CDR2 FYNNEI. The CDR3 runs to 14 residues. The V end was cut by 3 bases, the J end by 2 bases, with 9 bases between.

Remarks on this clone: The CDR3 end falls 3 residues outside the read, so it is completed with the germline J gene. The chain joins TRBV6-2 or TRBV6-3 to TRBJ2-7, with 8 bases identical to TRBD1. The V gene's germline CDR1 is MNHEY and CDR2 SVGEGT. Trimming took 4 bases from V and 2 from J; bases not matched to a gene: 7. The CDR3 has 15 amino acids. Partial CDR3 DNA: TGTGCCAGCAGTTCCCGACAGGGGATCCCCTACGAG. Residues: CASSSRQGIPYE. The entire CDR3 is CASSSRQGIPYEQYF.

This clone is classed as medium-sized (0.01 to 0.1%) by frequency. The read ends 3 residues before the CDR3 terminus; that terminus is restored from the germline J gene. The chain couples TRBV18 to TRBJ1-1, with 7 positions matching TRBD1. V lost 8 bases to trimming and J lost 2 bases; unmatched junction nucleotides: 11. Per germline, CDR1 KGHSH and CDR2 LQKENI. CDR3 length: 15 amino acids. CDR3 loop: CASRPGTDPNTEAFF. The covered CDR3 bases are TGTGCCAGCCGTCCCGGGACAGACCCTAACACTGAA.

Points on this clone: The CDR3 is cut off 3 residues early in the read; its end comes from the germline J gene. This chain uses TRBV18 with TRBJ2-7, with TRBD1 matching 8 bases. J gave up 5 bases and V 6 bases, and 12 bases lay outside the gene matches. Germline V gene lookup returns CDR1 KGHSH and CDR2 LQKENI. CDR3 length: 15 amino acids. CDR3 in amino acids: CASSRQGTTGDEQYF. The DNA read from the CDR3 is TGTGCCAGCTCGCGCCAGGGGACGACAGGGGACGAG.

Concerning this clone itself: Read sequence stops 3 residues before the CDR3 end, and the germline J gene provides the missing end. V gene TRBV19 combines with J gene TRBJ2-3; 9 bases line up with TRBD1. Trimming cost V 4 bases and J 5 bases; bases outside gene matches: 7. This CDR3 has 15 residues. The germline CDR1 and CDR2 sequences are LNHDA and SQIVND (reference sequence). CDR3 DNA, as far as it was read: TGTGCCAGTAGTACGAGACAGGGGGTAGGAGATACG. It codes for CASSTRQGVGDT. The entire CDR3 reads CASSTRQGVGDTQYF. Variable domain in full (rest from reference TRBV19 and TRBJ2-3): DGGITQSPKYLFRKEGQNVTLSCEQNLNHDAMYWYRQDPGQGLRLIYYSQIVNDFQKGDIAEGYSVSREKKESFPLTVTSAQKNPTAFYLCASSTRQGVGDTQYFGPGTRLTVL.

The CDR3 loop reads CASSELYGTEKNIQYF. CDR3 bases read: TGTGCCAGCAGTGAGCTTTACGGGACAGAAAAAAACATT. V is TRBV6-1 and J is TRBJ2-4, with TRBD1 matching 7 bases. The CDR3 end is not reached by the read, which stops 3 residues before it; the germline J gene fills it in. Germline loops: CDR1 MNHNS, CDR2 SASEGT. The CDR3 runs 16 residues. V shed 3 bases, J shed 4 bases, and the junction held 9 bases outside the gene matches.

Points on this clone: Sequencing ends 3 residues short of the CDR3 end; the germline J gene provides the rest. The chain uses TRBV7-9 and TRBJ1-2; D perhaps matches TRBD1 (5 bases). V lost 1 base and J lost 4, with 13 bases in between. From germline, CDR1 is SEHNR and CDR2 FQNEAQ (reference sequence). The CDR3 runs to 15 residues. CDR3 amino acids: CASSLVPGEGYGYTF. CDR3 DNA, as far as it was read: TGTGCCAGCAGCTTAGTCCCGGGGGAGGGCTATGGC.